This paragraph reports one T cell receptor beta chain. Antigen specificity is unknown. TCRdb keeps only in-frame clones here, not all; method: immunoSEQ multiplex PCR. The sample shows about 64,000 clones, 90% to 95% of them seen only once. The data stem from a study of graft-versus-host responses after intestinal transplantation. Study as a whole: All of the recipients had induction that used anti-thymocyte globulin, then tacrolimus and steroids for around three years.

CDR3 size: 13 residues. Germline V gives CDR1 MDHEN, CDR2 SYDVKM. Trimming took 10 bases from V and 6 from J; bases not matched to a gene: 11. Study-wide results and limits: There was an association between peak levels of circulating GvH clones and early post-transplant HvG declines. GvH clones turned up in recipient marrow; some had shown up first in ileum or blood.

The sample was unstimulated CD8+ T cells sorted from spleen or lymph node cells, taken before transplant. This receptor was obtained from a human donor who was the organ donor for an intestinal transplant. V gene TRBV28 combines with J gene TRBJ1-1; 7 nucleotides align to TRBD1. The CDR3 DNA follows: TGTGCCACCAAATGGACAGGTTGGCCTGAAGCTTTCTTT. Amino acids: CATKWTGWPEAFF.